These 8 T cell receptor beta chains were sequenced from one sample in a study of metastatic and nonmetastatic thyroid tumors. There were no patients who had received any treatment before thyroid surgery. TCRdb re-analyzed the PCR reads using MiXCR. The top ten hold 35% to 45% of the sample, which has approximately 4,500 clones, 30% to 45% seen once. The sequencing sample was made of adjacent normal tissue. The receptors were sampled from a male donor with papillary thyroid cancer or a benign thyroid nodule (not recorded which). Some clones in this sample may be carry-over from other donors' samples.

The chain uses TRBV6-4 and TRBJ2-5; the match to TRBD2 covers 8 bases. The V segment lost 5 bases and the J segment 5 bases; nucleotides outside the gene matches: 4. The CDR3 spans 13 residues. Germline assignment: CDR1 MRHNA and CDR2 SNTAGT. Here the CDR3 reads CASSSGSGETQYF. The DNA of the CDR3 is TGTGCCAGCAGTAGCGGGAGTGGGGAGACCCAGTACTTC.

J is TRBJ2-1 and V is TRBV5-5; D is uncertain. Germline CDR1 SGHKS, CDR2 YYEKEE (reference sequence). V lost 0 bases and J 7 bases, leaving 14 bases between the germline ends. This CDR3 has 15 amino acids. The DNA of the CDR3 is TGTGCCAGCAGCTTGGGGCCACTATATTCTAATGAGCAGTTCTTC. Residues: CASSLGPLYSNEQFF.

V usage is TRBV5-6 and J usage is TRBJ2-1; no clear D. This CDR3 has 15 residues. V shed 6 bases and J shed 2 bases, with 15 bases lying between them. The V gene's germline CDR1 is SGHDT and CDR2 YYEEEE. The CDR3 bases are TGTGCCAGCAATGGAGACACAGACGCCTACAATGAGCAGTTCTTC. Protein sequence: CASNGDTDAYNEQFF.

The CDR3 DNA reads as TGTGCCAGCAGCACCCGGGAGTCGGGGGGTTCACCCCTCCACTTT. The encoded protein is CASSTRESGGSPLHF. The chain carries TRBV11-3 and TRBJ1-6; possible D gene TRBD1, 5 bases. Germline CDR1 SGHNT, CDR2 YENEEA. Trimming stripped 5 bases from V and 9 bases from J, with 17 bases between. This CDR3 is 15 amino acids long. Combining the CDR3 with reference TRBV11-3 and TRBJ1-6 gives the whole variable domain EAGVVQSPRYKIIEKKQPVAFWCNPISGHNTLYWYLQNLGQGPELLIRYENEEAVDDSQLPKDRFSAERLKGVDSTLKIQPAELGDSAVYLCASSTRESGGSPLHFGNGTRLTVT.

This clone is labeled as large. The V and J genes are TRBV2 and TRBJ2-2; weak D call: TRBD2 (6 bases). CDR3 length: 15 amino acids. The V gene lost 7 bases and the J gene lost 7 bases, with 19 bases spanning the gap. CDR1 and CDR2 from the germline V gene are SNHLY and FYNNEI. CDR3 nucleotide sequence: TGTGCCAGCACCCCCAGTGGAGGGGCGGTCGGGGAGCTGTTTTTT. Translation gives CASTPSGGAVGELFF.

This chain connects TRBV7-8 to TRBJ1-1; tentative D call: TRBD1 (6 bases). Germline V gene sequence: CDR1 SGHVS, CDR2 FQNEAQ. Trimming cost V 1 base and J 10 bases, with 13 bases left between them. The CDR3 sequence is 13 residues long. For the CDR3, the DNA is TGTGCCAGCAGCTTAGTGGCAGGGGTTAGAGCTTTCTTT. Encoded protein: CASSLVAGVRAFF.

The chain joins TRBV20-1 to TRBJ2-7, with unresolved D. The CDR3 has 13 residues. Germline V gene lookup returns CDR1 DFQATT and CDR2 SNEGSKA (reference sequence). V dropped 6 bases and J dropped 2 bases, with 14 bases sitting between them. The CDR3 loop reads CSAYTGLTYEQYF. CDR3 nucleotides: TGCAGTGCCTATACGGGCTTAACCTACGAGCAGTACTTC.

Only a few counts were recorded for this clone. This chain connects TRBV28 to TRBJ1-2; possibly TRBD1 for D (6 bases). Germline-derived CDR1 and CDR2 are MDHEN and SYDVKM. V lost 3 bases and J 3 bases, leaving 20 bases between the germline ends. This CDR3 has 17 residues. CDR3 bases: TGTGCCAGCAGTTTGTTGGGGGGCGAAACATACGACTATGGCTACACCTTC. Translating gives CASSLLGGETYDYGYTF.